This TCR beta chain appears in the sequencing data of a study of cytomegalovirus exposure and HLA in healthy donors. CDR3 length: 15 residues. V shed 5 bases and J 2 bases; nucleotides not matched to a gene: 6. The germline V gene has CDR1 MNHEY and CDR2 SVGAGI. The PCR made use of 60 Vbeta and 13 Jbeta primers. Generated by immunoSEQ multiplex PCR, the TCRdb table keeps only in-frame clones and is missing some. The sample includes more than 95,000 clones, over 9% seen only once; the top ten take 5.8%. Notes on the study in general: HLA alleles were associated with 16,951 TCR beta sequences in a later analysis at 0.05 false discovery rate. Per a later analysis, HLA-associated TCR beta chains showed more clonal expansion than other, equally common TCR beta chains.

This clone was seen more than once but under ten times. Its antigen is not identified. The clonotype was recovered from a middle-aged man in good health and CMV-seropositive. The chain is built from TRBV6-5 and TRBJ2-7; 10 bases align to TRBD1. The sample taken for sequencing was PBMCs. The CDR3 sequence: CASSPGTGVPYEQYF. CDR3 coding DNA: TGTGCCAGCAGTCCCGGGACAGGGGTCCCCTACGAGCAGTACTTC.